Below are 26 T cell receptor beta chains sequenced from a single sample in a study of T cell responses to AZD1222 COVID-19 vaccine. TCRdb's table, derived via immunoSEQ multiplex PCR, lists solely in-frame clones and lacks some. This table has some 200,000 clones, approximately 93% appearing once. The sequences come from peripheral blood, collected 28 days after the second AZD1222 dose. The receptors were gathered from an adult who received the AZD1222 COVID-19 vaccine.

CDR3 nucleotide sequence: TGTGCCAGCAGTGAAACCCCCAGGGGGGAGCTGTTTTTT. Translation: CASSETPRGELFF. The chain carries TRBV6-1 and TRBJ2-2; the D is unclear. The CDR3 length is 13 residues. The V end lost 2 bases, the J end lost 8 bases, and 9 bases lay between the germline ends. CDR1 is MNHNS and CDR2 is SASEGT in the germline V gene.

V usage is TRBV6-6 and J usage is TRBJ2-2; 7 bases agree with TRBD1. This CDR3 is built from 14 residues. Looked up from germline, CDR1 is MNHNY and CDR2 is SVGAGI (reference sequence). The trim removed 7 bases at V and 3 bases at J, leaving 5 bases unmatched. CDR3 loop: CASTPTGYTGELFF. CDR3 coding DNA: TGTGCCAGCACTCCGACAGGGTACACCGGGGAGCTGTTTTTT.

This clone showed up just once. J is TRBJ1-6 and V is TRBV27; the D is unclear. CDR1 and CDR2 from the germline V gene are MNHEY and SMNVEV (reference sequence). Deletions cut 3 bases from V and 9 bases from J, with 12 bases between. The CDR3 sequence is 14 residues long. In DNA form, the CDR3 reads TGTGCCAGCAGTTTGGGTCCGGGATCTTCACCCCTCCACTTT. As protein: CASSLGPGSSPLHF.

The chain uses TRBV6-8 and TRBJ2-1, with TRBD2 identical over 11 bases. There are 14 residues in the CDR3. Germline V gene sequence: CDR1 MNHGY, CDR2 SAAAGT. J was trimmed by 2 bases and V by 11 bases; bases with no gene match: 5. This CDR3 reads CAAQGLAAYNEQFF. The CDR3, as DNA: TGTGCCGCGCAGGGACTAGCGGCCTACAATGAGCAGTTCTTC.

The chain couples TRBV7-2 to TRBJ2-1, with 7 bases matching TRBD1. The CDR3 totals 15 residues. Germline values: CDR1 SGHTA, CDR2 FQGNSA. Trimming removed 0 bases from V and 4 bases from J; junction bases left unmatched: 3. The chain's CDR3 is CASSLAAGGYNEQFF. CDR3 coding DNA: TGTGCCAGCAGCTTAGCGGCAGGGGGTTACAATGAGCAGTTCTTC.

The chain has TRBV30 and TRBJ1-6; 8 nucleotides agree with TRBD1. CDR1 is GTSNPN, CDR2 SVGIG, per germline (reference sequence). This CDR3 comprises 17 residues. V lost 1 base, J lost 4 bases, and 9 bases stayed unmatched. Here the CDR3 DNA reads TGTGCCTGGAGTGGGATCCGACAGGGGAGGTATAATTCACCCCTCCACTTT. It translates to CAWSGIRQGRYNSPLHF.

The genes are TRBV6-5 and TRBJ1-3, with D uncertain. The V gene lost 5 bases and the J gene lost 1 base, with 12 bases spanning the gap. Germline V gives CDR1 MNHEY, CDR2 SVGAGI. The CDR3 is made up of 15 amino acids. CDR3 amino acids: CASSRLGRSGNTIYF. The CDR3 bases are TGTGCCAGCAGTCGCCTCGGGAGATCTGGAAACACCATATATTTT.

In regard to this clone: A much larger clone lies a single base off, so this may be a read error. Other DNA sequences in the sample encode the same CDR3. The chain links TRBV10-2 to TRBJ1-1, with D uncertain. This CDR3 is built from 13 residues. The V gene's germline CDR1 is WSHSY and CDR2 SAAADI. V was shortened by 0 bases and J by 0 bases, with 2 bases between the two germline ends. As DNA, the CDR3 is TGCGCCAGCAGTGAGTCGATGAACACTGAAGCTTTCTTT. Translated: CASSESMNTEAFF.

J is TRBJ1-1 and V is TRBV5-1; tentative D call: TRBD1 (5 bases). This CDR3 region has 14 residues. Looked up from germline, CDR1 is SGHRS and CDR2 is YFSETQ. V lost 4 bases, J lost 3 bases, and 13 bases lay in between. As DNA, the CDR3 is TGCGCCAGCAGCCGGGCGGGGCAGGACACTGAAGCTTTCTTT. Protein: CASSRAGQDTEAFF.

The V call is TRBV5-5, the J call TRBJ2-1; 10 nucleotides align to TRBD1. The V gene's germline CDR1 is SGHKS and CDR2 YYEKEE (reference sequence). Losses at the gene ends were 2 bases for V and 7 bases for J; bases not matched to a gene: 12. The CDR3 runs to 17 residues. CDR3: CASSLSGTGVVYNEQFF. Here the CDR3 DNA reads TGTGCCAGCAGCTTATCCGGGACAGGGGTCGTCTATAATGAGCAGTTCTTC.

This chain links TRBV12-3 or TRBV12-4 with TRBJ2-7; D gene ambiguous. V lost 6 bases to trimming and J lost 6 bases, with 9 bases between them. CDR3 length: 11 amino acids. This CDR3 is CASSLALEQYF. The CDR3 nucleotides read TGTGCCAGCAGCCTTGCCCTCGAGCAGTACTTC.

This clone was counted a few times. V gene TRBV2 combines with J gene TRBJ1-1, with TRBD1 matching over 8 bases. V lost 6 bases to trimming and J lost 9 bases; unmatched junction nucleotides: 9. The CDR3 runs to 13 residues. CDR1 and CDR2 (germline): SNHLY, FYNNEI. The CDR3 bases are TGTGCCAGCAGGAAAGGGGGACAGGAGAAAGCTTTCTTT. Its protein is CASRKGGQEKAFF.

This chain joins TRBV7-9 and TRBJ2-7; no reliable D call. In germline, CDR1 is SEHNR, CDR2 FQNEAQ (reference sequence). This CDR3 has 14 amino acids. V gave up 5 bases and J gave up 1 base, with 12 bases separating them. The CDR3 bases are TGTGCCAGCAGCCGCGGCCCAACTTCCTACGAGCAGTACTTC. It codes for CASSRGPTSYEQYF.

This clone is a singleton in its sample. The genes are TRBV7-2 and TRBJ1-1, with D unresolved. The germline gives CDR1 SGHTA, CDR2 FQGNSA. Trimming pared 6 bases from V and 4 bases from J, leaving 15 bases between. The CDR3 is 14 residues long. CDR3 DNA sequence: TGTGCCAGCAGAACACAAAGGGCCGCCACTGAAGCTTTCTTT. Translated: CASRTQRAATEAFF.

The chain couples TRBV9 to TRBJ1-4; D is perhaps TRBD1 (5 bases). V was shortened by 3 bases and J by 4 bases, with 7 bases between the two germline ends. The CDR3 runs to 13 residues. Germline V gene lookup returns CDR1 SGDLS and CDR2 YYNGEE. The CDR3 here is CASSGGINEKLFF. Here the CDR3 DNA reads TGTGCCAGCAGCGGGGGGATTAATGAAAAACTGTTTTTT.

The chain recombines TRBV29-1 with TRBJ1-5; the D is unclear. V was pared by 3 bases and J by 5 bases, with 2 bases between. The CDR3 spans 10 residues. In germline, CDR1 is SQVTM, CDR2 ANQGSEA. Here the CDR3 DNA reads TGCAGCGTTGACTATCAGCCCCAGCATTTT. It encodes CSVDYQPQHF.

J is TRBJ1-5 and V is TRBV6-5, with D perhaps TRBD1 (5 bases). The CDR3 runs 14 residues. Germline V lookup: CDR1 MNHEY, CDR2 SVGAGI. Trimming removed 8 bases from V and 4 bases from J, with 15 bases in between. The CDR3 coding sequence is TGTGCCAGCTCCGTTGGGGGGGAAAATCAGCCCCAGCATTTT. Amino acid sequence: CASSVGGENQPQHF.

The genes are TRBV11-2 and TRBJ2-7; D is uncertain. CDR3 length: 12 amino acids. V was shortened by 5 bases and J by 3 bases, with 8 bases between the two germline ends. Germline loops: CDR1 SGHAT, CDR2 FQNNGV. The CDR3 DNA follows: TGTGCCAGCAGCCCGCCATTCTACGAGCAGTACTTC. Residues: CASSPPFYEQYF.

The V call is TRBV7-8, the J call TRBJ2-7; 7 nucleotides line up with TRBD1. J gave up 1 base and V 5 bases, and 8 bases lay outside the gene matches. Looked up from germline, CDR1 is SGHVS and CDR2 is FQNEAQ. This CDR3 has 15 amino acids. The CDR3 region has the DNA TGTGCCAGCAGCCCAGGGGGATGGTCGTCCTACGAGCAGTACTTC. Protein sequence: CASSPGGWSSYEQYF.

The rearrangement joins TRBV6-5 to TRBJ1-1; tentatively, D is TRBD1 (6 bases). V lost 2 bases and J lost 1, with 8 bases in between. The CDR3 is made up of 14 amino acids. CDR1 is MNHEY, CDR2 SVGAGI, per germline. The CDR3 DNA reads as TGTGCCAGCAGTTACAGGGGGGAGAACACTGAAGCTTTCTTT. Its protein is CASSYRGENTEAFF.

The V gene is TRBV2, the J gene TRBJ1-2, with TRBD1 matching over 9 bases. The CDR3 contains 13 residues. Germline V lookup: CDR1 SNHLY, CDR2 FYNNEI. V lost 7 bases, J lost 6 bases, and 6 bases stayed unmatched. DNA for the CDR3: TGTGCCAGCAACCGACAGGGGGGAGATGGCTACACCTTC. It encodes CASNRQGGDGYTF.

This clone was seen only a few times. The chain uses TRBV3-1 (or the pseudogene TRBV3-2) and TRBJ2-2; D uncertain. CDR3 size: 15 residues. Between the trimmed V and J ends, which lost 8 bases and 6 bases, there was a span of 19 bases. The germline V gene has CDR1 LGHDT and CDR2 YNNKEL (reference sequence). This CDR3 reads CASGSGLVEPGELFF. The CDR3 DNA is TGTGCCAGCGGATCTGGGCTAGTGGAGCCCGGGGAGCTGTTTTTT.

The chain couples TRBV21-1 to TRBJ1-3. TRBV21-1 is shown as a pseudogene. CDR3 length: 15 residues. The CDR3 reads CASSKVWDSGNTIYF. CDR3 coding DNA: TGTGCCAGCAGCAAAGTTTGGGACTCTGGAAACACCATATATTTT.

V usage is TRBV20-1 and J usage is TRBJ1-3; D remains unclear. The CDR3 totals 10 residues. The germline gives CDR1 DFQATT, CDR2 SNEGSKA (reference sequence). Trimming shortened V by 3 bases and J by 4 bases, and 1 base separated the two germline ends. The DNA for the CDR3 is TGCAGTGCTAGGGGAAACACCATATATTTT. Translation gives CSARGNTIYF.

This chain uses TRBV18 with TRBJ1-6; TRBD1 matches at 8 bases. The ends lost 3 bases at V and 7 bases at J; junction bases unmatched: 2. The CDR3 consists of 14 residues. The germline V gene has CDR1 KGHSH and CDR2 LQKENI. As DNA, the CDR3 is TGTGCCAGCTCACCTGGACAGGGAAATTCACCCCTCCACTTT. Translating it yields CASSPGQGNSPLHF.

V and J are TRBV4-3 and TRBJ1-6; no definite D call. The V and J ends lost 1 base and 13 bases respectively, with 14 bases between them. Germline V gene sequence: CDR1 LGHNA, CDR2 YSLEER. The CDR3 consists of 14 residues. As DNA, the CDR3 is TGCGCCAGCAGCCAAGGAATCGTGGAGCTGCCCCTCCACTTT. Protein sequence: CASSQGIVELPLHF.